These 18 T cell receptor beta chains originate from one sample sequenced in a study of CD8 T cells in Susac syndrome. Random hexamers were used to reverse transcribe an amount of roughly 0.45 to 1 ug RNA. A single record per CDR3 protein comes from TCRdb applying MiXCR to the immunoSEQ multiplex PCR reads. The data show about 400,000 distinct CDR3 sequences, with roughly 85% seen just once and roughly 0.11% held by the top ten. Sequenced input: CD8+ T cells from PBMCs. The receptors here all came from a human donor with multiple sclerosis.

This clonotype was seen a single time. J is TRBJ2-6 and V is TRBV27, with D possibly matching TRBD1 (5 bases). This CDR3 is 14 amino acids long. V was trimmed by 5 bases and J by 1 base, leaving 6 bases between them. Germline V lookup: CDR1 MNHEY, CDR2 SMNVEV (reference sequence). CDR3 sequence reads: CASSGASGANVLTF. The CDR3 DNA reads as TGTGCCAGCAGTGGGGCATCTGGGGCCAACGTCCTGACTTTC. Supplemented by reference TRBV27 and TRBJ2-6, the full variable domain reads EAQVTQNPRYLITVTGKKLTVTCSQNMNHEYMSWYRQDPGLGLRQIYYSMNVEVTDKGDVPEGYKVSRKEKRNFPLILESPSPNQTSLYFCASSGASGANVLTFGAGSRLTVL.

The chain employs TRBV3-1 and TRBJ2-1; D is possibly TRBD2 (7 bases). CDR1 LGHDT and CDR2 YNNKEL come from the germline V gene (reference sequence). The CDR3 has 16 residues. Trimming removed 0 bases from V and 5 bases from J, with 14 bases in between. CDR3: CASSQEGGGGHNEQFF. The CDR3, as DNA: TGTGCCAGCAGCCAAGAGGGAGGCGGGGGCCACAATGAGCAGTTCTTC.

This chain connects TRBV7-9 to TRBJ1-2, with 9 bases lining up with TRBD1. The germline gives CDR1 SEHNR, CDR2 FQNEAQ (reference sequence). Unmatched junction bases numbered 7, after V lost 5 bases and J lost 6 bases. The CDR3 consists of 14 residues. The CDR3 is CASSKTGGLNGYTF. For the CDR3, the DNA is TGTGCCAGCAGCAAAACAGGGGGCTTGAATGGCTACACCTTC.

The chain carries TRBV20-1 and TRBJ2-7; 8 bases agree with TRBD2. CDR3 length equals 15 residues. CDR1 and CDR2 (germline): DFQATT, SNEGSKA (reference sequence). J gave up 1 base and V 0 bases, and 5 bases lay outside the gene matches. The CDR3 is CSARDLQRESYEQYF. CDR3 sequence (DNA): TGCAGTGCTAGAGATCTACAGCGGGAGTCCTACGAGCAGTACTTC.

The rearrangement links TRBV18 to TRBJ1-1; no clear D. The CDR3 has 13 residues. Germline CDR1 is KGHSH and CDR2 is LQKENI. Trimming left V 5 bases short and J 4 bases short, with 11 bases between. The CDR3 region has the DNA TGTGCCAGCTCAGGCCCTTTAAGCACTGAAGCTTTCTTT. Its translation: CASSGPLSTEAFF.

This clonotype was observed a few times. This chain links TRBV7-9 with TRBJ1-1; D ambiguous. Germline assignment: CDR1 SEHNR and CDR2 FQNEAQ (reference sequence). The CDR3 loop spans 11 amino acids. Trimming removed 5 bases from V and 6 bases from J, with 7 bases in between. CDR3 region: CASSPPAEAFF. In DNA, the CDR3 is TGTGCCAGCAGCCCCCCGGCTGAAGCTTTCTTT.

The CDR3 reads CASSEDSPGTAGIYEQYF. CDR3 nucleotide sequence: TGTGCCAGCAGTGAAGACAGCCCAGGGACGGCCGGAATCTACGAGCAGTACTTC. The chain employs TRBV6-1 and TRBJ2-7; D possibly matches TRBD1 or TRBD2 (5 bases each). Germline CDR1 is MNHNS and CDR2 is SASEGT. CDR3 size: 18 residues. V lost 1 base and J 3 bases, leaving 22 bases between the germline ends.

This chain uses TRBV12-3 or TRBV12-4 with TRBJ2-2, with D possibly matching TRBD1 (5 bases). Between the trimmed V and J ends, which lost 3 bases and 1 base, there was a span of 9 bases. The CDR3 runs to 15 residues. The CDR3 coding sequence is TGTGCCAGCAGTTTCCCCGGACAGAACACCGGGGAGCTGTTTTTT. This codes for CASSFPGQNTGELFF.

V gene TRBV2 combines with J gene TRBJ2-7, with D uncertain. Trimming removed 2 bases at V and 5 bases at J, with 4 bases between. The CDR3 has 11 residues. Germline loops: CDR1 SNHLY, CDR2 FYNNEI. The CDR3 here is CASSENDEQYF. In nucleotides, the CDR3 is TGTGCCAGCAGTGAAAACGACGAGCAGTACTTC.

This clonotype appeared a single time. V usage is TRBV30 and J usage is TRBJ2-7; possibly TRBD1 for D (6 bases). Trimming took 3 bases from V and 4 from J, leaving 19 bases between them. The CDR3 runs to 15 residues. Germline CDR1 reads GTSNPN; CDR2 reads SVGIG (reference sequence). CDR3 nucleotides: TGTGCCTGGAGCTCCCCCGGGACAAACTCTTACGAGCAGTACTTC. Protein product: CAWSSPGTNSYEQYF.

V usage is TRBV27 and J usage is TRBJ2-7; 12 bases align to TRBD2. V gave up 8 bases and J gave up 4 bases; unmatched junction bases: 6. Germline lookup yields CDR1 MNHEY and CDR2 SMNVEV (reference sequence). CDR3 length: 14 amino acids. The CDR3 DNA reads as TGTGCCAGCGCGCCGGGACTAGCGGGTTACGAGCAGTACTTC. It specifies CASAPGLAGYEQYF.

This rearrangement joins TRBV28 to TRBJ2-7, with no clear D. The V end was cut by 3 bases, the J end by 2 bases, with 14 bases between. The germline gives CDR1 MDHEN, CDR2 SYDVKM. The CDR3 has 15 residues. DNA for the CDR3: TGTGCCAGCAGTTTTTTTGGACCGCGAGCCTACGAGCAGTACTTC. Translated: CASSFFGPRAYEQYF. Based on the CDR3 plus reference TRBV28 and TRBJ2-7, the full variable domain is DVKVTQSSRYLVKRTGEKVFLECVQDMDHENMFWYRQDPGLGLRLIYFSYDVKMKEKGDIPEGYSVSREKKERFSLILESASTNQTSMYLCASSFFGPRAYEQYFGPGTRLTVT.

The chain recombines TRBV28 with TRBJ2-3; D is possibly TRBD2 (6 bases). CDR3 length: 12 residues. Trimming left V 6 bases short and J 6 bases short, with 10 bases between. Germline CDR1 is MDHEN and CDR2 is SYDVKM. For the CDR3, the DNA is TGTGCCAGCAGGAGAGGGAGGGATACGCAGTATTTT. Translation gives CASRRGRDTQYF.

The genes are TRBV18 and TRBJ2-1; 8 nucleotides line up with TRBD2. CDR3 length: 12 residues. From germline, CDR1 is KGHSH and CDR2 LQKENI. Germline trimming cut 3 bases from V and 12 bases from J; bases unmatched to any gene: 4. CDR3 in amino acids: CASSPGGAGQFF. The CDR3 bases are TGTGCCAGCTCACCCGGGGGGGCTGGGCAGTTCTTC. Supplemented by reference TRBV18 and TRBJ2-1, the full variable domain reads NAGVMQNPRHLVRRRGQEARLRCSPMKGHSHVYWYRQLPEEGLKFMVYLQKENIIDESGMPKERFSAEFPKEGPSILRIQQVVRGDSAAYFCASSPGGAGQFFGPGTRLTVL.

The chain combines TRBV28 with TRBJ1-4; 10 nucleotides agree with TRBD1. Trimming cost V 4 bases and J 5 bases; bases outside gene matches: 4. The CDR3 length is 15 residues. Germline values: CDR1 MDHEN, CDR2 SYDVKM. CDR3 in amino acids: CASSWPGQGNEKLFF. CDR3 sequence (DNA): TGTGCCAGCAGTTGGCCGGGACAGGGGAATGAAAAACTGTTTTTT.

The gene calls are TRBV7-6 and TRBJ1-1, with 9 bases matching TRBD1. CDR1 and CDR2 (germline): SGHVS, FNYEAQ. V shed 5 bases, J shed 1 base, and the junction held 8 bases outside the gene matches. This CDR3 contains 16 residues. CDR3 in amino acids: CASSPEPGQGNTEAFF. The CDR3 region has the DNA TGTGCCAGCAGCCCAGAACCGGGACAGGGGAACACTGAAGCTTTCTTT.

This clonotype was detected once. The chain joins TRBV10-3 to TRBJ2-5; the D call may be TRBD1 or TRBD2 (6 bases each). From germline, CDR1 is ENHRY and CDR2 SYGVKD. The germline V and J ends were trimmed by 3 bases and 3 bases, with 11 bases remaining between them. This CDR3 region has 14 residues. The CDR3 is CAISDVGGKETQYF. The CDR3 bases are TGTGCCATCAGTGATGTAGGGGGGAAAGAGACCCAGTACTTC.

As for this clonotype: Mismatch with germline at one junction end may stem from a read error. V and J are TRBV7-7 and TRBJ2-5, with TRBD1 identical over 7 bases. Germline V gene sequence: CDR1 SSHAT, CDR2 FNYEAQ (reference sequence). CDR3 length equals 15 residues. The CDR3 DNA sequence: TGTGCTAGCAGCTTAGAGGGGGCAGGGGGAGAGACCCAGTACTTC. Its translation: CASSLEGAGGETQYF.